This T cell receptor (beta chain) was observed in a study of T cell repertoires in cytomegalovirus infection. V lost 4 bases, J lost 3 bases, and 10 bases lay in between. The CDR3 totals 12 residues. The germline V gene encodes CDR1 SQVTM and CDR2 ANQGSEA. MiXCR was run by TCRdb on the reads, yielding one entry per CDR3 protein. This sample yields roughly 310,000 distinct CDR3 sequences, of which roughly a sixth are seen a single time; approximately 12% belongs to the top ten. This clonotype has more than one count but fewer than ten. The chain couples TRBV29-1 to TRBJ2-7; perhaps TRBD1 as D (6 bases). This TCR was sampled from a human donor in good health (CMV status not recorded). Some clones in this sample may be carry-over from other donors' samples. The specimen sequenced was PBMCs. The CDR3 DNA is TGCAGCGTTGTGACAGGAAGCTACGAGCAGTACTTC. It translates to CSVVTGSYEQYF.